One and the same sample provided the 9 T cell receptor beta chains below, sequenced in a study of T cell repertoires in cytomegalovirus infection. MiXCR, run by TCRdb on the reads, gives a single entry per CDR3 protein. The sample gives about 260,000 distinct CDR3 sequences, around 13% of which show up once; about 10% is in the top ten. What was sequenced was PBMCs. The receptors come from a human donor in good health (CMV status not recorded). Some clones in this sample may be carry-over from other donors' samples.

V gene TRBV7-2 combines with J gene TRBJ2-5, with TRBD1 matching over 10 bases. The CDR3 is 16 residues long. The germline V gene encodes CDR1 SGHTA and CDR2 FQGNSA. Germline trimming cut 5 bases from V and 3 bases from J; bases unmatched to any gene: 9. The CDR3: CASSGRDRGTEETQYF. The CDR3 region has the DNA TGTGCCAGCAGCGGACGGGACAGGGGAACTGAAGAGACCCAGTACTTC.

The table lists this clonotype with many counts. The V call is TRBV7-2, the J call TRBJ2-1; tentative D call: TRBD2 (6 bases). The CDR3 runs to 17 residues. Per the germline V gene, CDR1 is SGHTA and CDR2 is FQGNSA. Trimming shortened V by 5 bases and J by 7 bases, and 24 bases separated the two germline ends. In DNA, the CDR3 is TGTGCCAGCAGCACCCACGGTTGGCGGGACCCCTCAAATGAGCAGTTCTTC. Protein: CASSTHGWRDPSNEQFF.

This clonotype was detected many times. V is TRBV19 and J is TRBJ1-5; no definite D call. The V end lost 2 bases, the J end lost 5 bases, and 19 bases lay between the germline ends. Germline CDR1 LNHDA, CDR2 SQIVND (reference sequence). CDR3 size: 17 residues. The CDR3 sequence is CASSILPPGYADQPQHF. In nucleotides, the CDR3 is TGTGCCAGTAGTATACTACCTCCGGGATATGCGGATCAGCCCCAGCATTTT.

A few counts support this clonotype. The chain links TRBV6-2 or TRBV6-3 to TRBJ2-7; 7 nucleotides match TRBD2. V lost 5 bases, J lost 2 bases, and 0 bases stayed unmatched. The CDR3 runs to 12 residues. Germline CDR1 MNHEY, CDR2 SVGEGT. CDR3 bases: TGTGCCAGCAGTGGGACTACCTACGAGCAGTACTTC. It encodes CASSGTTYEQYF.

This chain uses TRBV24-1 with TRBJ2-1; D is unresolved. This CDR3 has 16 residues. V lost 6 bases and J 0 bases, leaving 14 bases between the germline ends. The germline gives CDR1 KGHDR, CDR2 SFDVKD. The CDR3 loop reads CATSSRKKSSYNEQFF. In DNA, the CDR3 is TGTGCCACCAGTAGTCGAAAGAAAAGCTCCTACAATGAGCAGTTCTTC.

This clonotype has a handful of counts. The chain links TRBV20-1 to TRBJ2-7; the match to TRBD1 covers 9 bases. V dropped 3 bases and J dropped 2; count of bases not matched to a gene: 5. This CDR3 contains 14 residues. Germline assignment: CDR1 DFQATT and CDR2 SNEGSKA (reference sequence). The CDR3 is CSAREGTGTYEQYF. The CDR3 nucleotides read TGCAGTGCTAGGGAGGGGACAGGGACCTACGAGCAGTACTTC.

This clonotype occurred a few times. V usage is TRBV28 and J usage is TRBJ1-2; D is ambiguous. Trimming removed 6 bases at V and 2 bases at J, with 16 bases between. The CDR3 consists of 15 residues. Per the germline V gene, CDR1 is MDHEN and CDR2 is SYDVKM. In nucleotides, the CDR3 is TGTGCCAGCAGCTCGCCTGGGGTTCGAAACTATGGCTACACCTTC. It is translated as CASSSPGVRNYGYTF.

This clonotype was recorded at least ten times. The V call is TRBV7-2, the J call TRBJ2-3; perhaps D is TRBD1 or TRBD2 (5 bases each). Germline V CDR1 and CDR2: SGHTA, FQGNSA. Trimming stripped 2 bases from V and 5 bases from J, with 11 bases between. The CDR3 contains 14 residues. CDR3 in amino acids: CASSLRVGGDTQYF. Written as DNA, the CDR3 is TGTGCCAGCAGCTTACGGGTTGGGGGAGATACGCAGTATTTT.

This clonotype was counted at least ten times. This chain connects TRBV20-1 to TRBJ2-1; 7 nucleotides line up with TRBD2. Trimming at V came to 3 bases and at J to 8 bases, leaving 16 bases not matched to a gene. The V gene's germline CDR1 is DFQATT and CDR2 SNEGSKA (reference sequence). The length of the CDR3 is 16 residues. CDR3 sequence (DNA): TGCAGTGCTAGTGATGCGTCAGCGGGATCCAGGGATGAGCAGTTCTTC. This translates into CSASDASAGSRDEQFF.